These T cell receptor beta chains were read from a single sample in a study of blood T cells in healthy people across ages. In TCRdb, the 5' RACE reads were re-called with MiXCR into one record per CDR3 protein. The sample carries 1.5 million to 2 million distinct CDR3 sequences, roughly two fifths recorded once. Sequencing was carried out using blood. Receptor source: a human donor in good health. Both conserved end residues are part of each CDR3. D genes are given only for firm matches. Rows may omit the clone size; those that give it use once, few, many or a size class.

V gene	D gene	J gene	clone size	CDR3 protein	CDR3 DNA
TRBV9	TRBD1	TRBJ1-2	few	CASSARTGRDYGYTF	TGTGCCAGCAGCGCCCGGACAGGGCGGGACTATGGCTACACCTTC
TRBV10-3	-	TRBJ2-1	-	CATKIFRGLNEQFF	TGTGCCACCAAGATCTTCAGGGGACTCAATGAGCAGTTCTTC
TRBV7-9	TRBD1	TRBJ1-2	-	CASSGRTGTHGYTF	TGTGCCAGCAGCGGACGGACAGGGACCCATGGCTACACCTTC
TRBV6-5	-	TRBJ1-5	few	CASQGCQPQHF	TGTGCCAGCCAGGGGTGTCAGCCCCAGCATTTT
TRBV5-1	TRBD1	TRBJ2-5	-	CASSLALPGTGIEETQYF	TGCGCCAGCAGCTTGGCTTTACCCGGGACAGGAATAGAAGAGACCCAGTACTTC
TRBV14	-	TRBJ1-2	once	CASSQGRDLGYTF	TGTGCCAGCAGCCAAGGAAGAGACCTTGGCTACACCTTC
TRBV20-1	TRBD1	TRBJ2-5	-	CSASTRSRDRGRETQYF	TGCAGTGCTTCCACCCGCTCCCGGGACAGGGGGCGGGAGACCCAGTACTTC
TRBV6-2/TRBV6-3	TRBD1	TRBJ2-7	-	CASSYSRRDQGPGQGLYEQYF	TGTGCCAGCAGTTACTCCAGGCGAGATCAGGGACCGGGACAGGGGCTTTACGAGCAGTACTTC
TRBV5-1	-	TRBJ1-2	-	CASSLGASLAPNGYTF	TGCGCCAGCAGCTTGGGAGCCTCCCTCGCCCCCAATGGCTACACCTTC
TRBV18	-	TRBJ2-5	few	CASSPPQGGGTQYF	TGTGCCAGCTCACCCCCACAGGGAGGAGGGACCCAGTACTTC
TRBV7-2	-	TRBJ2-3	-	CASSLQISSSTDTQYF	TGTGCCAGCAGCCTCCAGATCAGTTCTAGCACAGATACGCAGTATTTT
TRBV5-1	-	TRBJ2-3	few	CASSLQTTHTDTQYF	TGCGCCAGCAGCTTACAGACAACCCACACAGATACGCAGTATTTT
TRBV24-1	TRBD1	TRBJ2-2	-	CATRGGQGAIGELFF	TGTGCCACCAGGGGAGGACAGGGGGCCATCGGGGAGCTGTTTTTT
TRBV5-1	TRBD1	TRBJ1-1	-	CASSLYKDRGGPRPMNTEAFF	TGCGCCAGCAGCTTATACAAGGACAGGGGGGGCCCCCGCCCCATGAACACTGAAGCTTTCTTT
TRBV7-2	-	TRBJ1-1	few	CASSPGTRFRDTEAFF	TGTGCCAGCAGCCCTGGGACTCGATTTAGAGACACTGAAGCTTTCTTT
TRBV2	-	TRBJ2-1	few	CASSEGAGHGEQFF	TGTGCCAGCAGTGAGGGGGCCGGACACGGTGAGCAGTTCTTC
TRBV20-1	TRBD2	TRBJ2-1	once	CSAWTSGTYDEQFF	TGCAGCGCTTGGACTAGCGGGACCTACGATGAGCAGTTCTTC
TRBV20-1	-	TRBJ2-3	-	CSASPASTDTQYF	TGCAGTGCTAGTCCGGCCAGCACAGATACGCAGTATTTT
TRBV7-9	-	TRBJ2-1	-	CASNFTSEQFF	TGTGCCAGCAACTTTACAAGCGAGCAGTTCTTC
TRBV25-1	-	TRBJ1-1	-	CASSDTSSRGGAFF	TGTGCCAGCAGTGATACCTCCTCACGCGGGGGAGCTTTCTTT
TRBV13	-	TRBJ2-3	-	CASSLWTASTDTQYF	TGTGCCAGCAGCTTATGGACCGCAAGCACAGATACGCAGTATTTT
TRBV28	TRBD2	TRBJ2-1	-	CASSLIRGGEFF	TGTGCCAGCAGTTTAATACGTGGGGGGGAGTTCTTC
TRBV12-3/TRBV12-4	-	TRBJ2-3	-	CASSLSGQPQHNGKTDTQYF	TGTGCCAGCAGTTTATCAGGTCAGCCCCAGCATAACGGAAAGACAGATACGCAGTATTTT
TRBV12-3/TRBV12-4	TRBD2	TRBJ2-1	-	CASSFTLAGAPMSETQFF	TGTGCCAGCAGTTTTACGCTAGCGGGGGCGCCTATGAGTGAGACCCAGTTCTTC
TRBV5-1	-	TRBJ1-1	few	CASSLAGSRTEAFF	TGTGCCAGCAGCTTAGCGGGGAGTCGCACTGAAGCTTTCTTT
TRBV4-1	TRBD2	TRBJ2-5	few	CASSQRLAGGPNQETQYF	TGCGCCAGCAGCCAAAGGCTAGCGGGGGGACCCAACCAAGAGACCCAGTACTTC
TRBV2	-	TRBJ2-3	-	CASSGSREAATQYF	TGTGCCAGCAGTGGCAGCAGAGAGGCGGCTACGCAGTATTTT
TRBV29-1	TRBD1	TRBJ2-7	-	CSTLSGRGHSYEQYF	TGCAGCACCCTCTCCGGCAGGGGGCATTCCTACGAGCAGTACTTC
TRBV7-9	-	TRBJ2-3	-	CASSPPRGYTDTQYF	TGTGCCAGCAGCCCCCCGCGGGGATACACAGATACGCAGTATTTT
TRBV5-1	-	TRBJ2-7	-	CASSLEGYPYYEQYF	TGCGCCAGCAGCTTGGAGGGGTATCCTTACTACGAGCAGTACTTC
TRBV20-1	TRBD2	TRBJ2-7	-	CSAWVASGYEQYF	TGCAGTGCCTGGGTGGCTAGCGGCTACGAGCAGTACTTC
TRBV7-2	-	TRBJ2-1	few	CASSFEGSLYNEQFF	TGTGCCAGCAGCTTCGAGGGGAGCCTCTACAATGAGCAGTTCTTC
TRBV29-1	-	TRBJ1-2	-	CSVFRQGVRGYTF	TGCAGCGTTTTTCGGCAGGGAGTTCGTGGCTACACCTTC
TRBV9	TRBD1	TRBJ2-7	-	CASNGQGTHEQYF	TGTGCCAGCAACGGACAGGGTACCCACGAGCAGTACTTC
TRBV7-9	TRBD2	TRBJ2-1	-	CASSLFSGGSLYNEQFF	TGTGCCAGCAGCCTATTTTCCGGGGGGTCTCTCTACAATGAGCAGTTCTTC
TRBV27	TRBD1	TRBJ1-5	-	CASSLIGTGGQPQHF	TGTGCCAGCAGTCTTATTGGGACAGGGGGTCAGCCCCAGCATTTT
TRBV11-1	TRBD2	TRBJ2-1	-	CASSQTSGSSEQFF	TGTGCCAGCAGCCAGACTAGCGGGAGCTCTGAGCAGTTCTTC
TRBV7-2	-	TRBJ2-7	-	CASSFFGDLSYEQYF	TGTGCCAGCAGCTTTTTCGGGGACCTCTCCTACGAGCAGTACTTC
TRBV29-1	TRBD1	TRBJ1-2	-	CSVAKWTGVGYGYTF	TGCAGCGTAGCTAAATGGACAGGAGTGGGGTATGGTTACACCTTC
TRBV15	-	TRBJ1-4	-	CAASPRSPKLFF	TGTGCCGCCAGCCCTCGCTCACCAAAACTGTTTTTT
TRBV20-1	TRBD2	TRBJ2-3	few	CSATGTSGGDTDTQYF	TGCAGTGCTACCGGGACTAGCGGGGGGGACACAGATACGCAGTATTTT